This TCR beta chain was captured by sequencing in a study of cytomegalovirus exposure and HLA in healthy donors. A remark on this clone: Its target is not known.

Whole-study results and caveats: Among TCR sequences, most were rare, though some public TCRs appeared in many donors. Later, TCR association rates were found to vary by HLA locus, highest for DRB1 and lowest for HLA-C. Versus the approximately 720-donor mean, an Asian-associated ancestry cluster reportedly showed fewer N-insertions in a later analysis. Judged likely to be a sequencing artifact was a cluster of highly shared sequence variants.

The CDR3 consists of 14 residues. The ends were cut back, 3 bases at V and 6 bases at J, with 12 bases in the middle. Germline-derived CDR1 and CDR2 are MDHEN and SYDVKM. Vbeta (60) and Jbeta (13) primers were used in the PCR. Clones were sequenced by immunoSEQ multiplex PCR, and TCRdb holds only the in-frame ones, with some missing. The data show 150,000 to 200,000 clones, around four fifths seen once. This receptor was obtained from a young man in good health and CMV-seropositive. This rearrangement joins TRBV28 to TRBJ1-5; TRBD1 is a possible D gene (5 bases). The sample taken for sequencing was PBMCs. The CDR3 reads CASSLGGVGQPQHF. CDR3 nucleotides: TGTGCCAGCAGTTTGGGAGGGGTGGGTCAGCCCCAGCATTTT.